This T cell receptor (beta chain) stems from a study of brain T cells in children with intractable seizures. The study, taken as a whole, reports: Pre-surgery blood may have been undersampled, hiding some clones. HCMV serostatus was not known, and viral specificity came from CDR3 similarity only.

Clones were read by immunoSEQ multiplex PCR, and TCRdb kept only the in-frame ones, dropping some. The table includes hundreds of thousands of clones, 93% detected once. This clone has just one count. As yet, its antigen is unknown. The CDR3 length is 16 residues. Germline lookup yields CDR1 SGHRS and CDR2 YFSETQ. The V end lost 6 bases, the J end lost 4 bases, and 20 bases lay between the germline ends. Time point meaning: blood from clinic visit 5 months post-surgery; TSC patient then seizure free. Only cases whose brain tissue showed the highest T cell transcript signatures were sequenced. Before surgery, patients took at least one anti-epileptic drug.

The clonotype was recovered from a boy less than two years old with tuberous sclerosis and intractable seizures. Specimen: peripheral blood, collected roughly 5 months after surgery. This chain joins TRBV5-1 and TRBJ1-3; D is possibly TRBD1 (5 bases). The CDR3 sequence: CASTSRGAGPGNTIYF. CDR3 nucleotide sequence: TGCGCCAGCACCTCCCGAGGGGCAGGGCCCGGAAACACCATATATTTT. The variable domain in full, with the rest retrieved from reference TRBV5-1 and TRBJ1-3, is KAGVTQTPRYLIKTRGQQVTLSCSPISGHRSVSWYQQTPGQGLQFLFEYFSETQRNKGNFPGRFSGRQFSNSRSEMNVSTLELGDSALYLCASTSRGAGPGNTIYFGEGSWLTVV.